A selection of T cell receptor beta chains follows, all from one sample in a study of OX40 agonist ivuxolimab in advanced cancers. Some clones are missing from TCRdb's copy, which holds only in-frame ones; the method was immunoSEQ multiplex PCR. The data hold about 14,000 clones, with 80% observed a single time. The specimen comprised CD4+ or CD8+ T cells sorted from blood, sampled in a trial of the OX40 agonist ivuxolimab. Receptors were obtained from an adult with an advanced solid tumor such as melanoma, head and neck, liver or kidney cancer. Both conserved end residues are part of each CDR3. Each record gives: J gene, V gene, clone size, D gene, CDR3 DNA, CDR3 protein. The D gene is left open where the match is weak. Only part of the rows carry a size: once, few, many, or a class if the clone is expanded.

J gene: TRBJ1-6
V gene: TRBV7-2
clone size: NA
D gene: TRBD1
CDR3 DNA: TGTGCCAGCAGCTTGGGGACAGGCTCCTCACCCCTCCACTTT
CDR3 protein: CASSLGTGSSPLHF

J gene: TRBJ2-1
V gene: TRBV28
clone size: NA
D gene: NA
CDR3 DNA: TGTGCCAGCAGTTTTTCCCGGAGATCCTACAATGAGCAGTTCTTC
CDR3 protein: CASSFSRRSYNEQFF

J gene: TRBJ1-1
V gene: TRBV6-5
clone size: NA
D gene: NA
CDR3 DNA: TGTGCCAGCAGTGACGGGGACACTGAAGCTTTCTTT
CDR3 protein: CASSDGDTEAFF

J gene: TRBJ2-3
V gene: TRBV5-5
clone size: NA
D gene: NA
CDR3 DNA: TGTGCCAGCAGCTTGTCGGGGAGGACAAAAGATACGCAGTATTTT
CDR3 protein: CASSLSGRTKDTQYF

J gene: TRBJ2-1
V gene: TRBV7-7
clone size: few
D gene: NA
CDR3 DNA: TGTGCTAGCAGCTTAAATCTAGGGAGAAATGAGCAGTTCTTC
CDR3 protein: CASSLNLGRNEQFF

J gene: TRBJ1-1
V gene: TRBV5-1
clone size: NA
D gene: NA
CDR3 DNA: TGCGCCAGCAGCTTCGGGGCTATGAACACTGAAGCTTTCTTT
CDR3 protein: CASSFGAMNTEAFF

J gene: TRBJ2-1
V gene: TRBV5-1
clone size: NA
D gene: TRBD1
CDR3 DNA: TGCGCCAGCAGCTGGACAGGGTCAGATGAGCAGTTCTTC
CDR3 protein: CASSWTGSDEQFF

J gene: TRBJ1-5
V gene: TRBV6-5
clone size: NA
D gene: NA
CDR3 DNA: TGTGCCAGCAGTTACGGGGCCCTAACGGTCCAGCATTTT
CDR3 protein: CASSYGALTVQHF

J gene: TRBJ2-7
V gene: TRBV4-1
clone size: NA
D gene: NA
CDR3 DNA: TGCGCCAGCAGCCACCCCGGCCTCTCCTACGAGCAGTACTTC
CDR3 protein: CASSHPGLSYEQYF

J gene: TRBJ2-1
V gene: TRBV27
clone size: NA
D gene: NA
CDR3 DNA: TGTGCCAGCAGCTCGGAGGCCCCCCTCAGAGAGCAGTTCTTC
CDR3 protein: CASSSEAPLREQFF

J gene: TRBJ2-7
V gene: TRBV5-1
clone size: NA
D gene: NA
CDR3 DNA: TGCGCCAGCAGCTTGGCAGGGATGGGCCTCTACGAGCAGTACTTC
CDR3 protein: CASSLAGMGLYEQYF

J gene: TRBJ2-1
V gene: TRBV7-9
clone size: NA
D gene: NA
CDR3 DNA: TGTGCCAGCACCTCCGGGAGAAACTTCAATGAGCAGTTCTTC
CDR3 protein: CASTSGRNFNEQFF

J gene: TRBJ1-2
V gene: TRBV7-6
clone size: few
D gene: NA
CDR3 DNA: TGTGCCAGCAGCCTAGACAGCTATGGCTACACCTTC
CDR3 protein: CASSLDSYGYTF

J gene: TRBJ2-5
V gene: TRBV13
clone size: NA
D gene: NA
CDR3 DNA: TGTGCCAGCAGCTCAGTTCAGGGGAAGGAGACCCAGTACTTC
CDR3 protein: CASSSVQGKETQYF

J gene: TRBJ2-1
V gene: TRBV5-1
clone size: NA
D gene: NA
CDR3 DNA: TGCGCCAGCAGTCCAGGGTTGAATGAGCAGTTCTTC
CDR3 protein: CASSPGLNEQFF

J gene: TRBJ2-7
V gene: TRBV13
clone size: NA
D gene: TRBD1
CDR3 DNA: TGTGCTAGCAGCTTAGCCCCGGACAGGGTGTACGAGCAGTACTTC
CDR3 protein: CASSLAPDRVYEQYF

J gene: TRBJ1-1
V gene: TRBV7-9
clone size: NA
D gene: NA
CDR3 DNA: TGTGCCAGCAGTAAGGAGGAAACGAACACTGAAGCTTTCTTT
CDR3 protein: CASSKEETNTEAFF

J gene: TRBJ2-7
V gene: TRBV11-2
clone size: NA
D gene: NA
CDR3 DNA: TGTGCCAGCAGCTCAGGGGAGGTCAACGAGCAGTACTTC
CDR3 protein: CASSSGEVNEQYF

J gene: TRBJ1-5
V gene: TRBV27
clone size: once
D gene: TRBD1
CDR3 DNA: TGTGCCAGCAGTTCCCTAGGGACAGGGGGGAGCAATCAGCCCCAGCATTTT
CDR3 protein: CASSSLGTGGSNQPQHF

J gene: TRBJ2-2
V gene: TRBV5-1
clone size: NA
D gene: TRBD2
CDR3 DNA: TGCGCCAGCAGCTTGGAGGCCGGGAGGGCACCCACCGGGGAGCTGTTTTTT
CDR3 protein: CASSLEAGRAPTGELFF

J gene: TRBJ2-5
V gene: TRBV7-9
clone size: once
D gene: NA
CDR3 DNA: TGTGCCAGCAGCCCCCCAGCCGAGACCCAGTACTTC
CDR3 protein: CASSPPAETQYF

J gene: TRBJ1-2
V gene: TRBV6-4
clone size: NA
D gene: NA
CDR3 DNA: TGTGCCAGCAGCGATACCCCTCTCGTGGGGGGGGGCACGTATGGCTACACCTTC
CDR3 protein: CASSDTPLVGGGTYGYTF